This record concerns one T cell receptor (beta chain) sequence. The antigen is not known. Those who donated, Caucasian adults without exception, all lived in Nashville, Tennessee. Negatively enriched CD4+ T cells were divided by CD45RA into naive and memory. These data come from a study of shared clonotypes between healthy human individuals. Overall study findings and caveats: Sampling involved blood alone; tissue repertoires likely differ.

Roughly 200 ng DNA, tens of thousands of T cell genomes, went into each sorted-subset replicate PCR. The assay was immunoSEQ multiplex PCR, and TCRdb's table has in-frame clones only and misses some. This table has about 2.4 million clones, approximately 94% appearing once. After removal of 4 bases from V and 2 bases from J, the junction contained 7 bases not matched to a gene. The CDR3 sequence is 15 residues long. The germline V gene has CDR1 SQVTM and CDR2 ANQGSEA. What was sequenced was naive CD4+ T cells from PBMCs. Subset given: CD45RA+ positively selected. This sequence originates from a man aged 18 to 29 in good health. Some clones in this sample may be carry-over from other donors' samples. The chain couples TRBV29-1 to TRBJ2-1; 8 bases match TRBD2. DNA for the CDR3: TGCAGCGTTGGGGGGGGACTAGTTCCCTACAATGAGCAGTTCTTC. Residues: CSVGGGLVPYNEQFF.